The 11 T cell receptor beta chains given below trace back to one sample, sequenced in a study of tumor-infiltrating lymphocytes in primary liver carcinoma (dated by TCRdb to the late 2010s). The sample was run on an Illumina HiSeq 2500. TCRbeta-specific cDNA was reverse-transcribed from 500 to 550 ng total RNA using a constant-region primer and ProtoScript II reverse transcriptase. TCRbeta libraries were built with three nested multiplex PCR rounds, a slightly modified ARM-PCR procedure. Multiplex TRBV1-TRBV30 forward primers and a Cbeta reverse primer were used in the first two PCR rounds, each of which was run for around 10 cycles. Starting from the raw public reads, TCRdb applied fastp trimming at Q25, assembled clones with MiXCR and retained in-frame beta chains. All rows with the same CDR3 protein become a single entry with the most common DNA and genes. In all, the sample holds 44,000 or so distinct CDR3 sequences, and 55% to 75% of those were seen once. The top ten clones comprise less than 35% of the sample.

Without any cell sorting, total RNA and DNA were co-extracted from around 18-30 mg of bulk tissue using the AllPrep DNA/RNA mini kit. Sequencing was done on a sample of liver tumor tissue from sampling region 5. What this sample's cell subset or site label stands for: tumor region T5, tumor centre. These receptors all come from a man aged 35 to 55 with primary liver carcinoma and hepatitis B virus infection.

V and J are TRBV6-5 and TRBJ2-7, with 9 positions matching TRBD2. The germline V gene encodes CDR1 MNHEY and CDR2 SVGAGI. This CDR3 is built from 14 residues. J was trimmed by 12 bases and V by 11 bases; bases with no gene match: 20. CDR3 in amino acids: CASRPEGLAHEGYF. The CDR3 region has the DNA TGTGCCTCCAGGCCGGAGGGACTAGCCCACGAGGGGTACTTC.

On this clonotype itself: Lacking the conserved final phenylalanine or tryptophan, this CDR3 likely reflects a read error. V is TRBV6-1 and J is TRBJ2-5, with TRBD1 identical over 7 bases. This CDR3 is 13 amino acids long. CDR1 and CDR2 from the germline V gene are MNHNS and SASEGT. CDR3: CVSSEGTVQTQYS. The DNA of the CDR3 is TGTGTCAGCAGTGAAGGGACAGTGCAGACCCAGTACTCC.

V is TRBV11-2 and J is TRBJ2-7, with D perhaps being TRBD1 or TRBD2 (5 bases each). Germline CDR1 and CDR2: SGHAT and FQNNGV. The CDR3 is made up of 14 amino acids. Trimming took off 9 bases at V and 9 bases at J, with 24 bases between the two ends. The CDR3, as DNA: TGTGCCAGTTCATGCTCGGACAATCTAGGAGGGCAGTACTTC. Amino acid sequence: CASSCSDNLGGQYF.

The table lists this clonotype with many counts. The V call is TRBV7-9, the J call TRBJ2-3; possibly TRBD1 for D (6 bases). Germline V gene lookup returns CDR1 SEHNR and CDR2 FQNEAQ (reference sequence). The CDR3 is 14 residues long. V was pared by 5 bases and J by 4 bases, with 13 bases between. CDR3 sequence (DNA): TGTGCCAGCAGCCTGCGACAGGTCGCAGATACGCAGTATTTT. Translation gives CASSLRQVADTQYF.

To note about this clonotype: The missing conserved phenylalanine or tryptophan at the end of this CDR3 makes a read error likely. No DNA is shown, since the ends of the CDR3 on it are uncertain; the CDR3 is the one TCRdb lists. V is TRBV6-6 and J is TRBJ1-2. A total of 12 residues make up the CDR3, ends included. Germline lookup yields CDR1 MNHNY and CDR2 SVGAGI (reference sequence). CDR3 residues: CASSYSTDGYII.

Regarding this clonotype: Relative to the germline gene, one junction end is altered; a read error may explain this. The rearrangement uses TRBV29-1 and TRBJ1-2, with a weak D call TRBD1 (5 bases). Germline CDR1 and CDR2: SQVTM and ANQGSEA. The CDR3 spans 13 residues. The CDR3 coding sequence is TGTAGTTCGGCGGGGGTTCCAGACTATGGGTACACCTTC. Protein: CSSAGVPDYGYTF.

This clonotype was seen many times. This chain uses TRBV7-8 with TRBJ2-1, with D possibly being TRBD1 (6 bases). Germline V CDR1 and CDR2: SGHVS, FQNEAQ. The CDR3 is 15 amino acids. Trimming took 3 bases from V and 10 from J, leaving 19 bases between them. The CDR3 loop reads CASSFGADSSAEQFF. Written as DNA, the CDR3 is TGTGCCAGCAGCTTTGGAGCGGACAGTAGCGCCGAGCAGTTCTTC. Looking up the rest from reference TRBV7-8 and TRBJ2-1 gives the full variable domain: GAGVSQSPRYKVAKRGQDVALRCDPISGHVSLFWYQQALGQGPEFLTYFQNEAQLDKSGLPSDRFFAERPEGSVSTLKIQRTQQEDSAVYLCASSFGADSSAEQFFGPGTRLTVL.

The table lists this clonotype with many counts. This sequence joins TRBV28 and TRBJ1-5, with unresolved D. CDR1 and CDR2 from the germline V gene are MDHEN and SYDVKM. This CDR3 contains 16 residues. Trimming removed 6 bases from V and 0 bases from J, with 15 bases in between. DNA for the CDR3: TGTGCCAGCAGATTACCCGGGAGCTATAGCAATCAGCCCCAGCATTTT. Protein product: CASRLPGSYSNQPQHF.

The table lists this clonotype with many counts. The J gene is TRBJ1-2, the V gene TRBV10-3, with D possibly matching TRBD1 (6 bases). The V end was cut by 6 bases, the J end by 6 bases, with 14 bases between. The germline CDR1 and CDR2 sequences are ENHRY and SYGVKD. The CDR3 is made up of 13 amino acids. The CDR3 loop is CAISLTGRDGYTF. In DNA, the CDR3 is TGTGCCATCAGCTTGACAGGTCGTGATGGCTACACCTTC.

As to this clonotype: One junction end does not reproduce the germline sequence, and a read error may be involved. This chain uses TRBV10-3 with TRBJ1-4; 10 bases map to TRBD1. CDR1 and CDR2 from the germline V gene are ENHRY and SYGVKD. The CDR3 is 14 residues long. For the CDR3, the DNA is TGCGTCATCAGAGAAGGACAGGGGGGCGAAAAACTGTTTTTT. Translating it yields CVIREGQGGEKLFF.

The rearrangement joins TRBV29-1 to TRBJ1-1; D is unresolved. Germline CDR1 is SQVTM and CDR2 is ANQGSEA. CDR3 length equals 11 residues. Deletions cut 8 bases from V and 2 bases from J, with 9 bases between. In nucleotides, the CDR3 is TGCAGCACAGTCTATAACACTGAAGCTTTCTTT. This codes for CSTVYNTEAFF.